A selection of T cell receptor beta chains follows, all from one sample in a study of T cell responses to AZD1222 COVID-19 vaccine. Clones were read by immunoSEQ multiplex PCR, and TCRdb kept only the in-frame ones, dropping some. The data contain about 89,000 clones, 85% to 95% of them singletons. The specimen comprised peripheral blood, sampled 28 days after the second AZD1222 dose. All receptors come from an adult who received the AZD1222 COVID-19 vaccine. Each CDR3 is given with its conserved first and last residue. The D gene is left open where the match is weak. Some rows have no size entry. The others give once, few or many, or a class for an expanded clone.

abundance	d_gene	v_gene	j_gene	CDR3aa	CDR3nt
NA	TRBD1	TRBV3-1/TRBV3-2	TRBJ2-7	CASTLSGTEGEQYF	TGTGCCAGCACCCTCTCCGGGACAGAGGGCGAGCAGTACTTC
NA	TRBD2	TRBV11-2	TRBJ2-5	CASRKGLAGQETQYF	TGTGCCAGCAGGAAGGGGCTAGCGGGGCAAGAGACCCAGTACTTC
NA	NA	TRBV5-1	TRBJ2-1	CASSLVGSYEQFF	TGCGCCAGCAGCTTGGTTGGCAGCTACGAGCAGTTCTTC
NA	NA	TRBV5-4	TRBJ2-7	CASSHGTDGYEQYF	TGTGCCAGCAGCCACGGGACTGATGGGTACGAGCAGTACTTC
NA	TRBD2	TRBV12-5	TRBJ2-7	CASGLRRSLLAGGPFAVYEQYF	TGTGCTAGTGGTCTCCGACGTTCCCTACTAGCGGGAGGGCCCTTTGCTGTCTACGAGCAGTACTTC
once	TRBD1	TRBV5-4	TRBJ1-1	CASRLETGGSEAFF	TGTGCCAGCAGACTAGAGACAGGGGGCTCTGAAGCTTTCTTT
NA	NA	TRBV5-8	TRBJ1-2	CASSLRAGYGYTF	TGTGCCAGCAGCCTCAGGGCGGGCTATGGCTACACCTTC
NA	TRBD1	TRBV28	TRBJ1-5	CASSLRGTGKRNQPQHF	TGTGCCAGCAGTTTGAGGGGGACAGGGAAGCGCAATCAGCCCCAGCATTTT
NA	TRBD1	TRBV30	TRBJ2-5	CAWSVRDRPQETQYF	TGTGCCTGGAGTGTACGGGACAGGCCCCAAGAGACCCAGTACTTC
NA	NA	TRBV6-2/TRBV6-3	TRBJ1-1	CASSYLTLYEAFF	TGTGCCAGCAGTTATCTGACACTCTATGAAGCTTTCTTT
NA	NA	TRBV18	TRBJ2-7	CASSPGTLGRYEQYF	TGTGCCAGCTCACCGGGGACCCTTGGTAGGTACGAGCAGTACTTC
NA	NA	TRBV7-2	TRBJ2-5	CASSPKGPTTGETQYF	TGTGCCAGCAGCCCTAAGGGCCCAACTACAGGAGAGACCCAGTACTTC
NA	TRBD1	TRBV10-2	TRBJ1-1	CASSLTGSGGTEAFF	TGCGCCAGCAGTCTGACAGGGAGCGGCGGCACTGAAGCTTTCTTT
NA	TRBD1	TRBV9	TRBJ1-4	CASSGIRDRGTGKLFF	TGTGCCAGCTCGGGCATCCGGGACAGAGGGACAGGAAAACTGTTTTTT
NA	NA	TRBV18	TRBJ2-2	CASSPTGPLNTGELFF	TGTGCCAGCTCACCGACGGGACCGCTGAACACCGGGGAGCTGTTTTTT